The 27 T cell receptor beta chains reported below all come from one sample, sequenced in a study of cytomegalovirus exposure and HLA in healthy donors. Primers: 60 Vbeta forward and 13 Jbeta reverse. Sequencing used immunoSEQ multiplex PCR; TCRdb keeps in-frame clones, though not all of them. The sample records around 200,000 clones, around 75% being singletons. Source material: PBMCs. Receptors originate from a male donor in good health and CMV-seronegative.

V and J are TRBV30 and TRBJ2-5, with D unresolved. The CDR3 runs to 12 residues. Trimming cost V 2 bases and J 0 bases, with 4 bases left between them. The V gene's germline CDR1 is GTSNPN and CDR2 SVGIG (reference sequence). CDR3 residues: CAWSPNQETQYF. CDR3 DNA: TGTGCCTGGAGTCCCAACCAAGAGACCCAGTACTTC.

The J gene is TRBJ1-4, the V gene TRBV28; 10 bases match TRBD1. V was pared by 5 bases and J by 6 bases, with 6 bases of the junction left unmatched. There are 15 residues in the CDR3. CDR1 MDHEN and CDR2 SYDVKM come from the germline V gene. This chain's CDR3 is CASSPWTGGDEKLFF. The CDR3 coding sequence is TGTGCCAGCAGTCCTTGGACAGGGGGAGATGAAAAACTGTTTTTT. Full variable domain (remainder filled in from reference TRBV28 and TRBJ1-4): DVKVTQSSRYLVKRTGEKVFLECVQDMDHENMFWYRQDPGLGLRLIYFSYDVKMKEKGDIPEGYSVSREKKERFSLILESASTNQTSMYLCASSPWTGGDEKLFFGSGTQLSVL.

In nucleotides, the CDR3 is TGTGCCAGCTCACCTCCCCCGGGAGGGGCTGAAGCTTTCTTT. Translating it yields CASSPPPGGAEAFF. The chain combines TRBV18 with TRBJ1-1, with a weak D call TRBD1 (5 bases). V was shortened by 3 bases and J by 6 bases, with 14 bases between the two germline ends. The CDR3 sequence is 14 residues long. Germline V lookup: CDR1 KGHSH, CDR2 LQKENI.

The CDR3 DNA is TGCGCCAGCAGCCAAGCTGAAGGGACTGGCTCCTACGAGCAGTACTTC. It yields the protein CASSQAEGTGSYEQYF. The rearrangement joins TRBV4-3 to TRBJ2-4, with D perhaps TRBD2 (6 bases). Gene TRBJ2-7 matches the end of the DNA better, so the J call may be wrong. Germline V gene sequence: CDR1 LGHNA, CDR2 YSLEER. This CDR3 has 16 amino acids.

The rearrangement joins TRBV19 to TRBJ1-3; D unclear. V lost 6 bases, J lost 0 bases, and 12 bases lay in between. Germline loops: CDR1 LNHDA, CDR2 SQIVND (reference sequence). The CDR3 extends over 15 amino acids. The CDR3 DNA sequence: TGTGCCAGTAGCCAGACGGGAGGCTCTGGAAACACCATATATTTT. The encoded protein is CASSQTGGSGNTIYF. Combining the CDR3 with reference TRBV19 and TRBJ1-3 gives the whole variable domain DGGITQSPKYLFRKEGQNVTLSCEQNLNHDAMYWYRQDPGQGLRLIYYSQIVNDFQKGDIAEGYSVSREKKESFPLTVTSAQKNPTAFYLCASSQTGGSGNTIYFGEGSWLTVV.

This sequence joins TRBV28 and TRBJ1-2; TRBD1 agrees at 7 bases. This CDR3 spans 17 amino acids. In germline, CDR1 is MDHEN, CDR2 SYDVKM. V lost 6 bases to trimming and J lost 4 bases; unmatched junction nucleotides: 17. CDR3 protein: CASSPRDRGPIFYGYTF. The CDR3 nucleotides read TGTGCCAGCAGCCCCCGGGACAGAGGCCCCATATTCTATGGCTACACCTTC.

Points on this clone: A read error may produce the germline difference seen at one junction end. The chain employs TRBV7-9 and TRBJ1-6, with 9 nucleotides matching TRBD1. This CDR3 region has 17 residues. The germline V gene encodes CDR1 SEHNR and CDR2 FQNEAQ (reference sequence). The CDR3 DNA sequence: TGTTCCAGCAGCTTAGAATCCGGGACAGGGTATAATTCACCCCTCCACTTT. It specifies CSSSLESGTGYNSPLHF. Using reference TRBV7-9 and TRBJ1-6 for the parts outside the CDR3, the full variable domain is DTGVSQNPRHKITKRGQNVTFRCDPISEHNRLYWYRQTLGQGPEFLTYFQNEAQLEKSRLLSDRFSAERPKGSFSTLEIQRTEQGDSAMYLCSSSLESGTGYNSPLHFGNGTRLTVT.

V gene TRBV28 combines with J gene TRBJ2-1, with D perhaps matching TRBD1 (7 bases). CDR1 and CDR2 from the germline V gene are MDHEN and SYDVKM. The V end was cut by 6 bases, the J end by 5 bases, with 20 bases between. This CDR3 has 16 amino acids. CDR3 amino acids: CASSLRQGLPNNEQFF. CDR3 DNA: TGTGCCAGCAGCCTTAGACAGGGACTCCCGAACAATGAGCAGTTCTTC.

The CDR3 reads CASRRTGAFNSPLHF. The CDR3 DNA sequence: TGTGCCAGCAGAAGGACAGGGGCTTTTAATTCACCCCTCCACTTT. This sequence joins TRBV27 and TRBJ1-6, with 9 nucleotides matching TRBD1. This CDR3 contains 15 residues. Germline CDR1 is MNHEY and CDR2 is SMNVEV (reference sequence). V lost 6 bases, J lost 6 bases, and 6 bases stayed unmatched.

This chain connects TRBV10-2 to TRBJ2-5; 7 bases map to TRBD1. CDR1 is WSHSY and CDR2 is SAAADI in the germline V gene. Trimming at V came to 4 bases and at J to 5 bases, leaving 10 bases not matched to a gene. This CDR3 has 15 amino acids. CDR3 amino acids: CASSVPGQPRETQYF. The CDR3 nucleotides read TGCGCCAGCAGTGTCCCGGGACAGCCGAGGGAGACCCAGTACTTC.

V is TRBV7-9 and J is TRBJ2-7; 12 bases align to TRBD2. Germline V gene lookup returns CDR1 SEHNR and CDR2 FQNEAQ (reference sequence). The CDR3 runs to 15 residues. The V and J ends lost 5 bases and 4 bases, in that order; junction bases with no gene match: 6. The CDR3 nucleotides read TGTGCCAGCAGCCCACGACTAGCGGGAGTGTACGAGCAGTACTTC. Translating it yields CASSPRLAGVYEQYF.

CDR3 nucleotides: TGTGCCAGCAGCCTCGGAGTAAGCAATCAGCCCCAGCATTTT. Translation: CASSLGVSNQPQHF. V and J are TRBV7-2 and TRBJ1-5; no clear D gene. Between the trimmed V and J ends, which lost 5 bases and 1 base, there was a span of 9 bases. Germline V gene lookup returns CDR1 SGHTA and CDR2 FQGNSA. The CDR3 is 14 residues long.

The CDR3 coding sequence is TGTGCCAGCATGAGCGGGGTCGAACAGCCCCAGCATTTT. This translates into CASMSGVEQPQHF. This chain uses TRBV6-5 with TRBJ1-5; D is unresolved. Germline CDR1 is MNHEY and CDR2 is SVGAGI. The CDR3 is 13 amino acids. Trimming took off 7 bases at V and 7 bases at J, with 14 bases between the two ends.

The rearrangement joins TRBV30 to TRBJ2-7; no clear D gene. V lost 8 bases to trimming and J lost 2 bases, with 13 bases between them. CDR3 length: 12 amino acids. CDR1 is GTSNPN, CDR2 SVGIG, per germline (reference sequence). CDR3 sequence (DNA): TGTGCCGGCGCAGGTAGAGCCTACGAGCAGTACTTC. Translation gives CAGAGRAYEQYF.

The rearrangement links TRBV4-1 to TRBJ1-2; 8 bases line up with TRBD1. CDR1 and CDR2 from the germline V gene are MGHRA and YSYEKL. With 0 bases clipped from V and 5 bases from J, the junction kept 5 bases outside the gene matches. There are 15 residues in the CDR3. The CDR3 here is CASSQDPGQGYGYTF. In DNA, the CDR3 is TGCGCCAGCAGCCAAGATCCCGGACAGGGATATGGCTACACCTTC.

The chain links TRBV9 to TRBJ2-1; perhaps TRBD2 as D (5 bases). The germline V gene encodes CDR1 SGDLS and CDR2 YYNGEE. Trimming took off 3 bases at V and 7 bases at J, with 8 bases between the two ends. The CDR3 runs to 12 residues. The CDR3 nucleotides are TGTGCCAGCAGCGCGGAGGTGAATGAGCAGTTCTTC. Translating it yields CASSAEVNEQFF.

The rearrangement joins TRBV28 to TRBJ2-1; TRBD2 matches 11 bases. Germline assignment: CDR1 MDHEN and CDR2 SYDVKM. Trimming cost V 4 bases and J 8 bases; bases outside gene matches: 10. There are 16 residues in the CDR3. CDR3 DNA: TGTGCCAGCAGTTCTAGCGGGAGGTTCGGAATCCATGAGCAGTTCTTC. This encodes CASSSSGRFGIHEQFF. The variable domain in full, completed from reference TRBV28 and TRBJ2-1, reads DVKVTQSSRYLVKRTGEKVFLECVQDMDHENMFWYRQDPGLGLRLIYFSYDVKMKEKGDIPEGYSVSREKKERFSLILESASTNQTSMYLCASSSSGRFGIHEQFFGPGTRLTVL.

This clone was detected a few times. The V call is TRBV6-6, the J call TRBJ1-1, with D maybe TRBD1 (5 bases). The CDR3 contains 13 residues. Germline V lookup: CDR1 MNHNY, CDR2 SVGAGI (reference sequence). V shed 2 bases and J shed 5 bases, with 9 bases lying between them. The chain's CDR3 is CASSYVQGTEAFF. CDR3 nucleotides: TGTGCCAGCAGTTACGTCCAGGGTACTGAAGCTTTCTTT.

A single count supports this clone. The chain uses TRBV13 and TRBJ2-5; no firm D call. Germline CDR1 PRHDT, CDR2 FYEKMQ (reference sequence). The ends were cut back, 1 base at V and 5 bases at J, with 8 bases in the middle. This CDR3 has 13 residues. The CDR3 bases are TGTGCCAGCAGCTTAGTACAGTCGGAGACCCAGTACTTC. Residues: CASSLVQSETQYF.

V and J are TRBV25-1 and TRBJ2-4; 9 nucleotides agree with TRBD1. Germline CDR1 and CDR2: MGHDK and SYGVNS. The CDR3 sequence is 16 residues long. The trim removed 0 bases at V and 8 bases at J, leaving 8 bases unmatched. The CDR3 protein is CASSEYTGGRVDIQYF. The CDR3 DNA is TGTGCCAGCAGTGAATACACAGGGGGCCGTGTTGACATTCAGTACTTC.

This sequence joins TRBV5-5 and TRBJ2-3, with 9 bases identical to TRBD1. Germline CDR1 reads SGHKS; CDR2 reads YYEKEE (reference sequence). The ends lost 4 bases at V and 0 bases at J; junction bases unmatched: 6. The CDR3 contains 16 residues. The CDR3 bases are TGTGCCAGCAGCCTAGGGACAGGGACTAGCACAGATACGCAGTATTTT. Amino acids: CASSLGTGTSTDTQYF.

The chain joins TRBV28 to TRBJ2-1, with 13 bases aligning to TRBD2. This CDR3 spans 16 amino acids. Germline V gene lookup returns CDR1 MDHEN and CDR2 SYDVKM. V lost 4 bases to trimming and J lost 8 bases; unmatched junction nucleotides: 8. CDR3: CASSSETSGRWDEQFF. CDR3 sequence (DNA): TGTGCCAGCAGTTCCGAGACTAGCGGGAGGTGGGATGAGCAGTTCTTC.

The genes are TRBV9 and TRBJ2-2; maybe TRBD2 (6 bases). Trimming pared 4 bases from V and 5 bases from J, leaving 12 bases between. CDR1 SGDLS and CDR2 YYNGEE come from the germline V gene. The CDR3 runs 14 residues. The CDR3 region has the DNA TGTGCCAGCAGCCCCCGACTAGGGACCGGGGAGCTGTTTTTT. It yields the protein CASSPRLGTGELFF.

The sample holds a few counts of this clone. This chain uses TRBV7-9 with TRBJ1-2; possible D gene TRBD1, 6 bases. Germline V gene lookup returns CDR1 SEHNR and CDR2 FQNEAQ (reference sequence). The CDR3 totals 12 residues. The germline V and J ends were trimmed by 8 bases and 5 bases, with 12 bases remaining between them. CDR3 loop: CASSPRGYGYTF. Here the CDR3 DNA reads TGTGCCAGCTCCCCCAGGGGATATGGCTACACCTTC.

The chain couples TRBV11-3 to TRBJ2-3; 7 nucleotides agree with TRBD2. V shed 6 bases, J shed 1 base, and the junction held 7 bases outside the gene matches. Germline CDR1 reads SGHNT; CDR2 reads YENEEA. The CDR3 runs 15 residues. The CDR3 loop reads CASRLGGGRTDTQYF. CDR3 DNA: TGTGCCAGCAGACTTGGGGGGGGTCGCACAGATACGCAGTATTTT.

The rearrangement joins TRBV7-9 to TRBJ1-1; D is ambiguous. CDR3 size: 13 residues. Germline CDR1 SEHNR, CDR2 FQNEAQ (reference sequence). Deletions cut 1 base from V and 4 bases from J, with 7 bases between. This CDR3 is CASSLGTGTEAFF. CDR3 coding DNA: TGTGCCAGCAGCTTAGGCACCGGCACTGAAGCTTTCTTT.

This clone showed up just a few times. The V and J genes are TRBV19 and TRBJ2-1, with 8 positions matching TRBD1. The CDR3 loop spans 15 amino acids. Germline assignment: CDR1 LNHDA and CDR2 SQIVND (reference sequence). J lost 13 bases, V lost 4 bases, and 15 bases had no gene match. The CDR3 DNA is TGTGCCAGTAGTAAGGGCAGGGGGCGCGTTGAGACCCAGTTCTTC. Amino acid sequence: CASSKGRGRVETQFF. Supplemented by reference TRBV19 and TRBJ2-1, the full variable domain reads DGGITQSPKYLFRKEGQNVTLSCEQNLNHDAMYWYRQDPGQGLRLIYYSQIVNDFQKGDIAEGYSVSREKKESFPLTVTSAQKNPTAFYLCASSKGRGRVETQFFGPGTRLTVL.